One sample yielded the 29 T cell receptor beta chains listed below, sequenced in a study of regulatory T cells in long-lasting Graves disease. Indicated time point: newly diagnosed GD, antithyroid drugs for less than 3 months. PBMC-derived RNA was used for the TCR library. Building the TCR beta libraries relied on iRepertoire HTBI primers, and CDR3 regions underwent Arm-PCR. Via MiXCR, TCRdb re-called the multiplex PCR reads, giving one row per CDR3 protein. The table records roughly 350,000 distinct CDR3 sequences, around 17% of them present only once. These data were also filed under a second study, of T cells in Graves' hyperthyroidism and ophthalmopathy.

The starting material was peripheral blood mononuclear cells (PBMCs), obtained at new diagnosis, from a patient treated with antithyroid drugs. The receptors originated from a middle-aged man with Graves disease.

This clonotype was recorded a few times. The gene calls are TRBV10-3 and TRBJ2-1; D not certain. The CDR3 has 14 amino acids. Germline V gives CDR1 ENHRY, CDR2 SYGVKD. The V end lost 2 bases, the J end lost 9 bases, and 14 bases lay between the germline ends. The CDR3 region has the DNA TGTGCCATCAGTGAGACTATCACGAACAGTGAGCAGTTCTTC. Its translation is CAISETITNSEQFF.

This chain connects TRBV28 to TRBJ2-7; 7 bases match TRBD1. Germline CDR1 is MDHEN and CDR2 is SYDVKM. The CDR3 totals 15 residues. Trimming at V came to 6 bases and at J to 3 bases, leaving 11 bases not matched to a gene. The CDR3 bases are TGTGCCAGCAGAACAACAGGGGATTCGGGCTACGAGCAGTACTTC. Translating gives CASRTTGDSGYEQYF.

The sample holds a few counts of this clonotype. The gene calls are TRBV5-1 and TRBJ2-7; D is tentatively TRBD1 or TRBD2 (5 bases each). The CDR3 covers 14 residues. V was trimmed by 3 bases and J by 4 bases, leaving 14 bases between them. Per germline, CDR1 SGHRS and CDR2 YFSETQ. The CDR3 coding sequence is TGCGCCAGCAGCTGGGACCTTCTTGGTTACGAGCAGTACTTC. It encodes CASSWDLLGYEQYF.

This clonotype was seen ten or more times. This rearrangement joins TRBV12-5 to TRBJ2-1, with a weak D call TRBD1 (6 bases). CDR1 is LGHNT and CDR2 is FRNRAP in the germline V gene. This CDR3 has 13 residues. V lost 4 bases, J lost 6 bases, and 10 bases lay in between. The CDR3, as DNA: TGTGCTAGTGGTTCCCACAGGGTCAATGAGCAGTTCTTC. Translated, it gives CASGSHRVNEQFF.

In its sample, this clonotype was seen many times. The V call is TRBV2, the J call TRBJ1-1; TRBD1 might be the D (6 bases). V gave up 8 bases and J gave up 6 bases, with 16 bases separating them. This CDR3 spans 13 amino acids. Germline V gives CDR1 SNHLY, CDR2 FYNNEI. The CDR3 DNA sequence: TGTGCCAGCGATTCGGGGGGGCGGGCTGAAGCTTTCTTT. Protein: CASDSGGRAEAFF.

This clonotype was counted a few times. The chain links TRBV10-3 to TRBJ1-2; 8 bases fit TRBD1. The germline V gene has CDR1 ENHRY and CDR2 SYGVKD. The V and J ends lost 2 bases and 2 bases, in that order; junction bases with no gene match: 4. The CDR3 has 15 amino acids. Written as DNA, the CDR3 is TGTGCCATCAGTGAGAGGACAGGGTCCAACTATGGCTACACCTTC. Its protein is CAISERTGSNYGYTF.

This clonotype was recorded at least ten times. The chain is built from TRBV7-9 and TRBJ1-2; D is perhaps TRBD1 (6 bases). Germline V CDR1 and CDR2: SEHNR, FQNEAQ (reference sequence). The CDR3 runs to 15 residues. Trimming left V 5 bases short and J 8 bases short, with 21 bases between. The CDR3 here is CASSATGTTGGGYTF. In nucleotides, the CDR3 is TGTGCCAGCAGCGCCACCGGGACAACCGGAGGCGGCTACACCTTC. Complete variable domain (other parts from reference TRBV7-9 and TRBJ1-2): DTGVSQNPRHKITKRGQNVTFRCDPISEHNRLYWYRQTLGQGPEFLTYFQNEAQLEKSRLLSDRFSAERPKGSFSTLEIQRTEQGDSAMYLCASSATGTTGGGYTFGSGTRLTVV.

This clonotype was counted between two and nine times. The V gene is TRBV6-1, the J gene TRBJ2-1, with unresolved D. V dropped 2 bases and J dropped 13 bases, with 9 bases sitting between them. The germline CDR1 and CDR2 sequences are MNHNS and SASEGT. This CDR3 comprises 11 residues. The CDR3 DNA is TGTGCCAGCAGTGAACGCCCCTTCCAGTTCTTC. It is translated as CASSERPFQFF.

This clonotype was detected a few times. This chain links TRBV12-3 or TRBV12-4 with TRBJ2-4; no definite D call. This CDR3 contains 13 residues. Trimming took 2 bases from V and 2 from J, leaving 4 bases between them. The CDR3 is CASSLSTKNIQYF. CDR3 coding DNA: TGTGCCAGCAGTTTAAGCACCAAAAACATTCAGTACTTC.

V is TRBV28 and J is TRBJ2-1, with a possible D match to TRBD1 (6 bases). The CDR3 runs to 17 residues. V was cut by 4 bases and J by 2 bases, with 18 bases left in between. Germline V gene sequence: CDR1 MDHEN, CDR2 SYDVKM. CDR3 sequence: CASSSKSGHLTYNEQFF. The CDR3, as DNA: TGTGCCAGCAGTTCAAAATCGGGACACTTAACCTACAATGAGCAGTTCTTC.

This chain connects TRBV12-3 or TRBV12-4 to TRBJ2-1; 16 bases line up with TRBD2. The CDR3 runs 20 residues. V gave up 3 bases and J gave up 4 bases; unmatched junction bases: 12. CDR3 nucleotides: TGTGCCAGCAGTTTCAAGTCCTTGGGACTAGCGGGGGGGGTATACAATGAGCAGTTCTTC. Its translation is CASSFKSLGLAGGVYNEQFF.

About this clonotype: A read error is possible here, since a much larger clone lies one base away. The CDR3 is CAGSRTRAYQETQYF. The CDR3 DNA is TGTGCCGGCTCACGGACGAGAGCGTACCAAGAGACCCAGTACTTC. The J gene is TRBJ2-5, the V gene TRBV18; D gene uncertain. This CDR3 contains 15 residues. Germline values: CDR1 KGHSH, CDR2 LQKENI.

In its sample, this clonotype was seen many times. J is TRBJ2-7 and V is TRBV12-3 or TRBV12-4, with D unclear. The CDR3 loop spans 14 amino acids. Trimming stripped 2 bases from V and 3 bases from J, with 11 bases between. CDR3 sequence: CASSLRVGFYEQYF. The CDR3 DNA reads TGTGCCAGCAGTTTAAGGGTTGGCTTCTACGAGCAGTACTTC.

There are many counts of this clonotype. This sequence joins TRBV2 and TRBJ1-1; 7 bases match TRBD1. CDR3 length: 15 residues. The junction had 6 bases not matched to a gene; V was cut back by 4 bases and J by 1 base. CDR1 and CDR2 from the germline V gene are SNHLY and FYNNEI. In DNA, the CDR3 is TGTGCCAGCAGTGGACAGGGCAGTCGGAACACTGAAGCTTTCTTT. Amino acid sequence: CASSGQGSRNTEAFF.

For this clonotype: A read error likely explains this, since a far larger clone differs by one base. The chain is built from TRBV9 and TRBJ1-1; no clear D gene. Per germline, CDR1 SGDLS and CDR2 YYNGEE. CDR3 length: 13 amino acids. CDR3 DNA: TGTGCCAGCAGCTTATCGGGGAGCCCTGAAGCTCTCTTT. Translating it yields CASSLSGSPEALF.

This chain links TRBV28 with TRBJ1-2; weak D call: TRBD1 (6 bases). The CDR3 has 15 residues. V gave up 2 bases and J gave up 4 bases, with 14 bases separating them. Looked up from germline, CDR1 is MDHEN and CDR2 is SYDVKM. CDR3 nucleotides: TGTGCCAGCAGTTTAGCCCCAGGGGCGTTCTATGGCTACACCTTC. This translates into CASSLAPGAFYGYTF.

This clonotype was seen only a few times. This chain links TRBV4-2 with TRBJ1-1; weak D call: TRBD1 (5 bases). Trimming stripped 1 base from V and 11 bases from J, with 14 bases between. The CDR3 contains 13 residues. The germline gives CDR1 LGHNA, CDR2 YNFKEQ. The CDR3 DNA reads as TGTGCCAGCAGCCAAGGATGGGGGGTAGGCGCTTTCTTT. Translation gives CASSQGWGVGAFF.

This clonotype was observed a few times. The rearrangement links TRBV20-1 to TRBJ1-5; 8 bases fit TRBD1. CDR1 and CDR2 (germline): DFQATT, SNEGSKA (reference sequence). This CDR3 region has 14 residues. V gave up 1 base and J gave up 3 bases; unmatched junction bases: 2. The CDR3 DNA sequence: TGCAGTGCTAGAGCCAGGGGGCTCAATCAGCCCCAGCATTTT. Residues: CSARARGLNQPQHF.

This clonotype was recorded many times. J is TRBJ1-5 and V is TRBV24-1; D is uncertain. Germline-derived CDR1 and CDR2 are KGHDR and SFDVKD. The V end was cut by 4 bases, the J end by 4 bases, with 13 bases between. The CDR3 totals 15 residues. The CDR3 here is CATSDPAGPNQPQHF. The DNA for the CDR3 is TGTGCCACCAGTGACCCCGCAGGACCAAATCAGCCCCAGCATTTT.

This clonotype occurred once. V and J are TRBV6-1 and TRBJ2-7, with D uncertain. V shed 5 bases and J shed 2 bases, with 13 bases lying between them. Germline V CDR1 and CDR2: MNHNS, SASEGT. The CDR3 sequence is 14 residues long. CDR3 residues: CASSRLRTAYEQYF. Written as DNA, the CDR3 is TGTGCCAGCAGTCGACTCAGAACGGCCTACGAGCAGTACTTC.

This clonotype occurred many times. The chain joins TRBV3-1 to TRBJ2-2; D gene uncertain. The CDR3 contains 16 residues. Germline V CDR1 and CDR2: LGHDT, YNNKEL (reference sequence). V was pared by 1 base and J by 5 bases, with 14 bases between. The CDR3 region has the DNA TGTGCCAGCAGCCAAGTATTCGTATTCCTTACCGGGGAGCTGTTTTTT. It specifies CASSQVFVFLTGELFF.

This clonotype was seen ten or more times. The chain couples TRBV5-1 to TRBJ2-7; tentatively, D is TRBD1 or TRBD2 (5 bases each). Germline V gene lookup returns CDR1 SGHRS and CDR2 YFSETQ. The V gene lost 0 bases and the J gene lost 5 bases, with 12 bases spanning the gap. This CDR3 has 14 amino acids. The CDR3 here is CASSLGGRGDEQYF. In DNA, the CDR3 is TGCGCCAGCAGCTTGGGGGGTCGGGGCGACGAGCAGTACTTC.

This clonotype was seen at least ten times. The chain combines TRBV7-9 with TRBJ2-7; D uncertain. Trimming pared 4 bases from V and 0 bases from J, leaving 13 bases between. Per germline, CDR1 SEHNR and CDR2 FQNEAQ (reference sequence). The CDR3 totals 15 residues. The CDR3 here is CASSSGPMSSYEQYF. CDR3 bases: TGTGCCAGCAGCTCCGGACCGATGAGCTCCTACGAGCAGTACTTC. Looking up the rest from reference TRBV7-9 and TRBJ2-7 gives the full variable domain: DTGVSQNPRHKITKRGQNVTFRCDPISEHNRLYWYRQTLGQGPEFLTYFQNEAQLEKSRLLSDRFSAERPKGSFSTLEIQRTEQGDSAMYLCASSSGPMSSYEQYFGPGTRLTVT.

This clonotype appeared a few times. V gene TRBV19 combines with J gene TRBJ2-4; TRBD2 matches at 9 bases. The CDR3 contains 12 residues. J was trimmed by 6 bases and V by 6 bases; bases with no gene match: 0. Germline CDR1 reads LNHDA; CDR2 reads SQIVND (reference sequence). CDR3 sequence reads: CASRTSGNIQYF. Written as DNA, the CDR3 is TGTGCCAGTAGGACTAGCGGAAACATTCAGTACTTC.

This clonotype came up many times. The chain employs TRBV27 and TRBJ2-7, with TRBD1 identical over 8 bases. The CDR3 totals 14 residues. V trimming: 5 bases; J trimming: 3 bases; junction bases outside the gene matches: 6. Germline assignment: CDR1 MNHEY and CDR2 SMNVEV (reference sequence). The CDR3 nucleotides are TGTGCCAGCAGTGTAGACAGGGGTGTCTACGAGCAGTACTTC. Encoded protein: CASSVDRGVYEQYF.

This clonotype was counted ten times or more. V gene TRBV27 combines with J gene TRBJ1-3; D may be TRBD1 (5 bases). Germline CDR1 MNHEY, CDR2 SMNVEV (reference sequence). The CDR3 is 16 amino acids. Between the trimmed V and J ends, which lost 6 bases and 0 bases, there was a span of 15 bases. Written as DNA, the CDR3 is TGTGCCAGCAGACCATGGGCAGGGTCCTCTGGAAACACCATATATTTT. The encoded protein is CASRPWAGSSGNTIYF.

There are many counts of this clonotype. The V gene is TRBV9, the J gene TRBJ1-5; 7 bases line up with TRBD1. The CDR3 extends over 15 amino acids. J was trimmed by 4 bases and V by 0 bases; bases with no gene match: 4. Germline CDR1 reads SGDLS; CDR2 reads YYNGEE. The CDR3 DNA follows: TGTGCCAGCAGCGTAGGTCCAGGGGGAAATCAGCCCCAGCATTTT. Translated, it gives CASSVGPGGNQPQHF.

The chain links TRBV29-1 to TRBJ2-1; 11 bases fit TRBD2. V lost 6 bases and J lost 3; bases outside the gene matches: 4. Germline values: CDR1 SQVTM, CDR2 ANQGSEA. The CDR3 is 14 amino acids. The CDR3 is CSVVLAGDYNEQFF. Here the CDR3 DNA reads TGCAGCGTGGTACTAGCGGGGGACTACAATGAGCAGTTCTTC.

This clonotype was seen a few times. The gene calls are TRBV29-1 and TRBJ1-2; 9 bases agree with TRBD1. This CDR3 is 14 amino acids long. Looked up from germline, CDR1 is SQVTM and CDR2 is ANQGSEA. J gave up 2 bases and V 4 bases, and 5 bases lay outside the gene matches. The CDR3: CSVGRDRDNYGYTF. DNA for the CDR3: TGCAGCGTTGGGAGGGACAGGGACAACTATGGCTACACCTTC.